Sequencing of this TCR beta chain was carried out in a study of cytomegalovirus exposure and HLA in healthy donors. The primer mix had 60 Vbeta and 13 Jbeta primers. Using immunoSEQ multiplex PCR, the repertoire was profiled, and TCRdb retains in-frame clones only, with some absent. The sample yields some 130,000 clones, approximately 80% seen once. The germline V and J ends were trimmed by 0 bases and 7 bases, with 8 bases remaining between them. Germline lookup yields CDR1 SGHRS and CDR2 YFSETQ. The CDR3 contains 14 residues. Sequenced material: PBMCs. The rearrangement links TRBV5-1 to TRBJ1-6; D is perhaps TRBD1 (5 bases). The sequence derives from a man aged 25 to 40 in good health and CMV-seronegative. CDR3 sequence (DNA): TGCGCCAGCAGCTTGGCCCAGGGCAATTCACCCCTCCACTTT. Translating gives CASSLAQGNSPLHF.